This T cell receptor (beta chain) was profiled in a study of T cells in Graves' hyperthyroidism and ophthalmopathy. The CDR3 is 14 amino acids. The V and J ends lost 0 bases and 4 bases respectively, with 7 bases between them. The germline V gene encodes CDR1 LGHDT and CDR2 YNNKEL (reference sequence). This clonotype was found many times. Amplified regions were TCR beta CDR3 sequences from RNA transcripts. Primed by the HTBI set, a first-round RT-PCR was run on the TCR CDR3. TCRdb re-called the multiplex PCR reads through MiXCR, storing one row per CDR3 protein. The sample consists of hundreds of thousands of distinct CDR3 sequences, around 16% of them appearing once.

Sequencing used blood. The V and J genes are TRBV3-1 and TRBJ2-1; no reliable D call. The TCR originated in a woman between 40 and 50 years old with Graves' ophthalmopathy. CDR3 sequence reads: CASSQDPVYNEQFF. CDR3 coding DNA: TGTGCCAGCAGCCAAGATCCGGTTTACAATGAGCAGTTCTTC.